Listed here are 8 T cell receptor beta chains from one sample, sequenced in a study of sequential checkpoint blockade in melanoma. The table came from immunoSEQ multiplex PCR; TCRdb's copy has only in-frame clones and leaves some out. The table shows 9,000 to 10,000 clones, with 59% occurring only once. Treatment described: randomized to nivolumab then ipilimumab (arm A) or the reverse (arm B). Here the sequenced sample was CD8+ T cells sorted from blood (inferred from file names), taken from a patient given nivolumab and ipilimumab in sequence. The receptors stem from a human donor with melanoma.

This rearrangement joins TRBV5-6 to TRBJ2-7; TRBD2 aligns across 9 bases. In germline, CDR1 is SGHDT, CDR2 YYEEEE. The CDR3 runs 17 residues. Trimming cost V 0 bases and J 1 base; bases outside gene matches: 8. The CDR3 DNA follows: TGTGCCAGCAGCTTGGACGGCCTAGCGGGGAGTTCCTACGAGCAGTACTTC. Amino acid sequence: CASSLDGLAGSSYEQYF.

The chain joins TRBV10-2 to TRBJ2-5, with TRBD1 identical over 7 bases. Trimming removed 3 bases from V and 3 bases from J; junction bases left unmatched: 4. This CDR3 comprises 14 residues. Germline lookup yields CDR1 WSHSY and CDR2 SAAADI. The CDR3 region has the DNA TGCGCCAGCAGTGACCCGACAGGGAAAGAGACCCAGTACTTC. This translates into CASSDPTGKETQYF.

This chain links TRBV6-7 with TRBJ1-2, with 9 positions matching TRBD1. Being an ORF, TRBV6-7 has a function that is uncertain. This CDR3 comprises 13 residues. The ends lost 6 bases at V and 5 bases at J; junction bases unmatched: 4. CDR3 loop: CASRSGTGYGYTF. In nucleotides, the CDR3 is TGTGCCAGCAGATCCGGGACAGGGTATGGCTACACCTTC.

The V and J genes are TRBV19 and TRBJ1-2, with D uncertain. CDR1 and CDR2 from the germline V gene are LNHDA and SQIVND (reference sequence). V gave up 1 base and J gave up 4 bases, with 13 bases separating them. The CDR3 is 15 amino acids. The CDR3 protein is CASSIGGSSIYGYTF. DNA of the CDR3: TGTGCCAGTAGTATAGGCGGGAGCTCCATCTATGGCTACACCTTC. The whole variable domain, remainder taken from reference TRBV19 and TRBJ1-2, is DGGITQSPKYLFRKEGQNVTLSCEQNLNHDAMYWYRQDPGQGLRLIYYSQIVNDFQKGDIAEGYSVSREKKESFPLTVTSAQKNPTAFYLCASSIGGSSIYGYTFGSGTRLTVV.

The CDR3 sequence is CACGLDKTKNIQYF. DNA of the CDR3: TGTGCCTGTGGATTGGACAAAACCAAAAACATTCAGTACTTC. This chain links TRBV2 with TRBJ2-4; tentative D call: TRBD1 (5 bases). Germline CDR1 reads SNHLY; CDR2 reads FYNNEI. CDR3 length: 14 amino acids. V dropped 11 bases and J dropped 2 bases, with 16 bases sitting between them.

The chain uses TRBV4-1 and TRBJ2-2; a possible D gene is TRBD1 (6 bases). Trimming left V 1 base short and J 5 bases short, with 14 bases between. Germline assignment: CDR1 MGHRA and CDR2 YSYEKL. The CDR3 length is 16 residues. The CDR3 spells CASSQVAGATTGELFF. CDR3 DNA sequence: TGCGCCAGCAGCCAAGTGGCAGGGGCTACAACCGGGGAGCTGTTTTTT.

The CDR3 coding sequence is TGCGCCAGCAGCCAAGCGTACAGGGATACCTACAATGAGCAGTTCTTC. This encodes CASSQAYRDTYNEQFF. The gene calls are TRBV4-3 and TRBJ2-1; the D gene is possibly TRBD1 (6 bases). CDR3 size: 16 residues. Trimming cost V 1 base and J 2 bases, with 12 bases left between them. Germline lookup yields CDR1 LGHNA and CDR2 YSLEER.

The genes are TRBV6-5 and TRBJ1-1, with TRBD1 as a possible D gene (6 bases). The V gene's germline CDR1 is MNHEY and CDR2 SVGAGI. The CDR3 extends over 14 amino acids. V lost 0 bases, J lost 4 bases, and 9 bases lay in between. CDR3 amino acids: CASSYSRGGTEAFF. CDR3 nucleotide sequence: TGTGCCAGCAGTTACTCGAGGGGGGGCACTGAAGCTTTCTTT.